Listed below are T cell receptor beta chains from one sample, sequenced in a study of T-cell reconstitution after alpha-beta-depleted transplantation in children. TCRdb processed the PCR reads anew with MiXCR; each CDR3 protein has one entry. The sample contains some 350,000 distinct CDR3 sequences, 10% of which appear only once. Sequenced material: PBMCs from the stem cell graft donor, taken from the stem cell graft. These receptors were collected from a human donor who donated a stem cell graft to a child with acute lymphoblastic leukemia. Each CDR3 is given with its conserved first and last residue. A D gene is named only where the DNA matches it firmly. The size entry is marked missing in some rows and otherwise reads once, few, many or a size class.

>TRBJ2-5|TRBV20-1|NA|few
CSARSAETQYF
TGCAGTGCTAGGTCGGCGGAGACCCAGTACTTC
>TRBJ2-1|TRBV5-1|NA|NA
CASSLGGRGVLMDEQFF
TGCGCCAGCAGCTTAGGCGGCAGGGGGGTTTTGATGGATGAGCAGTTCTTC
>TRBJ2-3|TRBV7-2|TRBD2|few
CASSLGGGPADTQYF
TGTGCCAGCAGCTTGGGCGGGGGGCCCGCAGATACGCAGTATTTT
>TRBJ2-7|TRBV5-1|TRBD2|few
CASSLVDLADPYEQYF
TGCGCCAGCAGCTTGGTGGATCTAGCGGACCCCTACGAGCAGTACTTC
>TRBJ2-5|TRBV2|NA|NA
CASSVRGLAETQYF
TGTGCCAGCAGTGTTCGGGGCCTTGCGGAGACCCAGTACTTC
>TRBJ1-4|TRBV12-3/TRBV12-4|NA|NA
CGTSRGLSEKLFF
TGTGGCACCTCCCGGGGCCTTAGCGAAAAACTGTTTTTT
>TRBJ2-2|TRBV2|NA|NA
CASGDPGVGTGELFF
TGTGCCAGCGGGGACCCGGGAGTCGGGACCGGGGAGCTGTTTTTT
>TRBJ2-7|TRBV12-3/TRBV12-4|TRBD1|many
CASTGTGGVEQYF
TGTGCCAGCACCGGGACAGGGGGCGTCGAGCAGTACTTC
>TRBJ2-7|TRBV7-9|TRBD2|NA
CATMTSGTSSYEQYF
TGTGCCACTATGACTAGCGGGACGAGCTCCTACGAGCAGTACTTC
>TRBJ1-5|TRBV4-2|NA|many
CASSQESRALQPQHF
TGTGCCAGCAGCCAAGAGTCCAGGGCCTTACAGCCCCAGCATTTT
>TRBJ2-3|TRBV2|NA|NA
CASSEDIGSADTQYF
TGTGCCAGCAGTGAAGATATAGGGTCGGCAGATACGCAGTATTTT
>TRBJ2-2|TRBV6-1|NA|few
CASKREVDGELFF
TGTGCCAGCAAAAGGGAGGTGGACGGGGAGCTGTTTTTT
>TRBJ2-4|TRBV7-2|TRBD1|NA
CASSLGTGKNIQYF
TGTGCCAGCAGCCTCGGGACAGGGAAAAACATTCAGTACTTC
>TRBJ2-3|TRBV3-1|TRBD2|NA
CASSLRLAVVDTQYF
TGTGCCAGCAGCCTTAGACTAGCGGTGGTGGATACGCAGTATTTT
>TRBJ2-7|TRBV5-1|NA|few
CASSLDRTNPYEQYF
TGCGCCAGCAGCTTGGATAGGACGAACCCCTACGAGCAGTACTTC
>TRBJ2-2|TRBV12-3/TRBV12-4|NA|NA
CASSLSGADGELFF
TGTGCCAGCAGTTTGTCCGGGGCTGACGGGGAGCTGTTTTTT
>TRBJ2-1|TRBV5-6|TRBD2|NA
CASSLAGGWEQFF
TGTGCCAGCAGCTTGGCCGGGGGGTGGGAGCAGTTCTTC
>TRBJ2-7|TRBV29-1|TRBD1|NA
CSAQGGTGGYDQYF
TGCAGCGCACAAGGGGGGACAGGGGGCTACGACCAGTACTTC
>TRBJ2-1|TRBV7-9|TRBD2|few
CASSLSKLAVYNEQFF
TGTGCCAGCAGCCTTAGCAAACTAGCGGTCTACAATGAGCAGTTCTTC
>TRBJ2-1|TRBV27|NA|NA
CASSLRVSRNEQFF
TGTGCCAGCAGTTTAAGGGTTTCCCGTAATGAGCAGTTCTTC
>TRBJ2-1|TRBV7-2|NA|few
CASSNSHEQFF
TGTGCCAGCAGCAATTCCCATGAGCAGTTCTTC
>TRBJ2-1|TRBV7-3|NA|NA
CASSSRAGAYNEQFF
TGTGCCAGCAGCTCCCGGGCCGGAGCGTACAATGAGCAGTTCTTC
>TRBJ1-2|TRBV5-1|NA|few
CASSLGDALGGYGYTF
TGCGCCAGCAGCTTGGGAGACGCTTTAGGAGGCTATGGCTACACCTTC
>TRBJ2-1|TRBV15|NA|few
CATSSNRLAVGQFF
TGTGCCACCAGCTCAAACCGATTGGCGGTCGGGCAGTTCTTC
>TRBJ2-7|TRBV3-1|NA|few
CASSDTVRSTYEQYF
TGTGCCAGCAGCGATACAGTAAGATCCACCTACGAGCAGTACTTC
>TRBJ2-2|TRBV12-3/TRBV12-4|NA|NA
CASSPIVGSQGGELFF
TGTGCCAGCAGTCCAATTGTGGGGAGTCAGGGCGGGGAGCTGTTTTTT
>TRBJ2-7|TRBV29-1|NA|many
CSVAGPYEQYF
TGCAGCGTTGCGGGTCCCTACGAGCAGTACTTC
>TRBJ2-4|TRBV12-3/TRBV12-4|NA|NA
CASSPGLQNIQYF
TGTGCCAGCAGTCCCGGGCTCCAAAACATTCAGTACTTC
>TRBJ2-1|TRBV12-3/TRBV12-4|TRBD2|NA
CASTTSGHSYNEQFF
TGTGCCAGCACGACTAGCGGACACTCCTACAATGAGCAGTTCTTC
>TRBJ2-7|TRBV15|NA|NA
CATSRDVANYEQYF
TGTGCCACCAGCAGAGATGTAGCAAACTACGAGCAGTACTTC
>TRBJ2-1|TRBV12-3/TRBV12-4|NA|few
CASSSGRKQFF
TGTGCCAGCAGCTCGGGCAGGAAGCAGTTCTTC
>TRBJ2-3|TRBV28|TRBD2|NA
CASSTRTSGITDTQYF
TGTGCCAGCAGTACACGGACTAGCGGCATCACAGATACGCAGTATTTT
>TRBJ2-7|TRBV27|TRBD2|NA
CATSGGEHYEQYF
TGTGCCACCTCTGGGGGGGAGCACTACGAGCAGTACTTC
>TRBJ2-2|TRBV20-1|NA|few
CSARQLANTGELFF
TGCAGTGCTCGGCAACTAGCGAACACCGGGGAGCTGTTTTTT
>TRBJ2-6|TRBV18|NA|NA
CASSPRRGRAPSGANVLTF
TGTGCCAGCTCACCCAGGAGGGGGAGGGCCCCCTCTGGGGCCAACGTCCTGACTTTC
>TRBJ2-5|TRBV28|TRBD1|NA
CASSRTGAETQYF
TGTGCCAGCAGTAGAACAGGGGCGGAGACCCAGTACTTC
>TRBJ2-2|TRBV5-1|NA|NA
CASSLPQFGELFF
TGCGCCAGCAGCTTGCCTCAATTCGGGGAGCTGTTTTTT
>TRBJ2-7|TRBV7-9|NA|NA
CASSSVGGTHEQYF
TGTGCCAGCAGCTCGGTCGGCGGGACCCACGAGCAGTACTTC
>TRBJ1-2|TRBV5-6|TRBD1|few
CASSLARQGDYGYTF
TGTGCCAGCAGCTTGGCCCGACAGGGGGACTATGGCTACACCTTC
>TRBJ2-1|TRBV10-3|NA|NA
CAIRLGIGGKANEQFF
TGTGCCATCAGGCTGGGAATCGGGGGAAAGGCTAATGAGCAGTTCTTC
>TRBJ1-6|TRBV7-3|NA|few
CASSLLGGRNSPLHF
TGTGCCAGCAGCTTATTAGGGGGGAGAAATTCACCCCTCCACTTT
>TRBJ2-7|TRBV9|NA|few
CASSGDRPEQYF
TGTGCCAGCAGCGGAGACAGACCAGAGCAGTACTTC
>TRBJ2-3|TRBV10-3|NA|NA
CATRKGGSTDTQYF
TGTGCCACCCGAAAGGGGGGGAGCACAGATACGCAGTATTTT
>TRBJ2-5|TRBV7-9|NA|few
CASSQRDESQETQYF
TGTGCCAGCAGCCAAAGGGACGAAAGTCAAGAGACCCAGTACTTC
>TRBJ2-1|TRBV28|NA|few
CASSFAGFEQFF
TGTGCCAGCAGTTTCGCGGGCTTTGAGCAGTTCTTC
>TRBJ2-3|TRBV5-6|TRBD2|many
CASSFLGLAGGTDTQYF
TGTGCCAGCAGCTTCCTGGGACTAGCGGGGGGAACAGATACGCAGTATTTT
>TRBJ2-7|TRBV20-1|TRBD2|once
CSASPQRGSGQYF
TGCAGTGCTAGCCCCCAGCGGGGGAGCGGGCAGTACTTC
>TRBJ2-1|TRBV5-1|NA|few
CASSLGDRSNEQFF
TGCGCCAGCAGCTTAGGTGACAGGTCCAATGAGCAGTTCTTC
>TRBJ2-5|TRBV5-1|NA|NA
CASSLRYQETQYF
TGCGCCAGCAGTCTGCGGTACCAAGAGACCCAGTACTTC
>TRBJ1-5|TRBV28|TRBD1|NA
CASSYPGTGTNQPQHF
TGTGCCAGCAGTTATCCCGGGACAGGCACCAATCAGCCCCAGCATTTT
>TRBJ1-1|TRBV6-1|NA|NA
CASSNTGSMNTEAFF
TGTGCCAGCAGTAATACAGGGAGCATGAACACTGAAGCTTTCTTT